These 32 T cell receptor beta chains were all obtained from the same sample, sequenced in a study of control samples from healthy donors and cancer patients. Clones were sequenced by immunoSEQ multiplex PCR, and TCRdb holds only the in-frame ones, with some missing. The sample has roughly 95,000 clones, around 88% seen once; the top ten hold 13% to 15%. Sequencing was carried out using blood. These receptors were taken from a man aged 25 to 40 in good health.

This rearrangement joins TRBV2 to TRBJ2-7; D tentatively reads TRBD1 or TRBD2 (5 bases each). This CDR3 is built from 12 residues. Trimming took off 6 bases at V and 6 bases at J, with 12 bases between the two ends. CDR1 is SNHLY, CDR2 FYNNEI, per germline. CDR3 loop: CASRGDTTEQYF. For the CDR3, the DNA is TGTGCCAGCAGGGGGGATACTACCGAGCAGTACTTC.

The rearrangement links TRBV3-1 (or the pseudogene TRBV3-2) to TRBJ2-1; D remains unclear. V dropped 4 bases and J dropped 8 bases, with 18 bases sitting between them. CDR3 size: 15 residues. Germline CDR1 reads LGHDT; CDR2 reads YNNKEL (reference sequence). The CDR3 here is CASSLRPSASDEQFF. Here the CDR3 DNA reads TGTGCCAGCAGCCTACGCCCCAGCGCTTCGGATGAGCAGTTCTTC.

This clone was observed once. The chain combines TRBV6-2 or TRBV6-3 with TRBJ2-3; D is perhaps TRBD2 (5 bases). Germline V gives CDR1 MNHEY, CDR2 SVGEGT. This CDR3 region has 15 residues. With 5 bases removed from V and 4 bases from J, the gap between germline ends came to 16 bases. Here the CDR3 reads CASSTRTRRADTQYF. The CDR3 nucleotides read TGTGCCAGCAGTACTAGGACCCGTCGGGCAGATACGCAGTATTTT.

This chain connects TRBV11-3 to TRBJ1-1; D gene unclear. The germline V gene has CDR1 SGHNT and CDR2 YENEEA. This CDR3 has 12 residues. Trimming took off 0 bases at V and 11 bases at J, with 10 bases between the two ends. Here the CDR3 DNA reads TGTGCCAGCAGCTTAGAGAGGCCCGAGGCTTTCTTT. Translating gives CASSLERPEAFF.

This clone was seen a single time. The chain uses TRBV28 and TRBJ2-1, with D maybe TRBD2 (5 bases). The V and J ends lost 7 bases and 6 bases respectively, with 16 bases between them. The germline gives CDR1 MDHEN, CDR2 SYDVKM. CDR3 length: 14 residues. CDR3: CASNELGRPNEQFF. DNA for the CDR3: TGTGCCAGCAACGAACTAGGAAGGCCCAATGAGCAGTTCTTC.

The rearrangement links TRBV19 to TRBJ2-3; tentatively, D is TRBD2 (5 bases). The CDR3 consists of 14 residues. The V end was cut by 3 bases, the J end by 5 bases, with 12 bases between. In germline, CDR1 is LNHDA, CDR2 SQIVND (reference sequence). CDR3 amino acids: CASSIGENGDTQYF. CDR3 in DNA: TGTGCCAGTAGTATCGGGGAGAATGGAGATACGCAGTATTTT.

The CDR3 is CASSSGTGVKSYNSPLHF. DNA for the CDR3: TGTGCCAGCAGCTCCGGGACAGGGGTGAAGTCCTATAATTCACCCCTCCACTTT. The chain carries TRBV19 and TRBJ1-6, with TRBD1 matching 10 bases. Germline V gene lookup returns CDR1 LNHDA and CDR2 SQIVND (reference sequence). The junction had 12 bases not matched to a gene; V was cut back by 9 bases and J by 1 base. The CDR3 loop spans 18 amino acids.

The CDR3 nucleotides read TGTGCCAGCAGCATGTCGGGACAGGGCCCAGGGGCTTTCTTT. Translated: CASSMSGQGPGAFF. The rearrangement uses TRBV7-9 and TRBJ1-1; 9 bases are shared with TRBD1. With V trimmed by 5 bases and J by 11 bases, 12 bases remained unmatched. Germline CDR1 is SEHNR and CDR2 is FQNEAQ (reference sequence). This CDR3 region has 14 residues.

This rearrangement joins TRBV5-1 to TRBJ2-7; no firm D call. The germline V and J ends were trimmed by 0 bases and 2 bases, with 12 bases remaining between them. This CDR3 contains 15 residues. Germline V lookup: CDR1 SGHRS, CDR2 YFSETQ. CDR3 in DNA: TGCGCCAGCAGCTTGGGTACGTCCGATACCTACGAGCAGTACTTC. This sequence encodes CASSLGTSDTYEQYF. The whole variable domain, filled in from reference TRBV5-1 and TRBJ2-7, reads KAGVTQTPRYLIKTRGQQVTLSCSPISGHRSVSWYQQTPGQGLQFLFEYFSETQRNKGNFPGRFSGRQFSNSRSEMNVSTLELGDSALYLCASSLGTSDTYEQYFGPGTRLTVT.

The V gene is TRBV7-6, the J gene TRBJ2-7, with D uncertain. The germline gives CDR1 SGHVS, CDR2 FNYEAQ. The CDR3 sequence is 14 residues long. V was shortened by 5 bases and J by 5 bases, with 16 bases between the two germline ends. The CDR3, as DNA: TGTGCCAGCAGCCTCGGTGCTGCAAATAACGAGCAGTACTTC. Protein product: CASSLGAANNEQYF.

The chain recombines TRBV10-3 with TRBJ2-3; D may be TRBD2 (5 bases). This CDR3 has 17 residues. The V end was cut by 2 bases, the J end by 1 base, with 16 bases between. CDR1 is ENHRY, CDR2 SYGVKD, per germline. In DNA, the CDR3 is TGTGCCATCAGTGAGAGGGTGACGGGAACTGGCACAGATACGCAGTATTTT. Amino acids: CAISERVTGTGTDTQYF.

The chain employs TRBV7-9 and TRBJ1-1; 10 nucleotides line up with TRBD1. The CDR3 consists of 12 residues. Germline CDR1 reads SEHNR; CDR2 reads FQNEAQ (reference sequence). The ends lost 5 bases at V and 10 bases at J; junction bases unmatched: 4. The CDR3 DNA reads TGTGCCAGCAGCCGGACAGGGGGTGGAGCTTTCTTT. This gives the protein CASSRTGGGAFF.

The V and J genes are TRBV12-3 or TRBV12-4 and TRBJ1-1, with a weak D call TRBD1 (5 bases). The CDR3 is 12 amino acids. Trimming took off 9 bases at V and 5 bases at J, with 13 bases between the two ends. CDR3 coding DNA: TGTGCCAGTGTGAGGGGCCCGACTGAAGCTTTCTTT. Translated, it gives CASVRGPTEAFF.

The chain has TRBV5-1 and TRBJ1-4, with TRBD1 matching 10 bases. Germline V lookup: CDR1 SGHRS, CDR2 YFSETQ. Germline trimming cut 4 bases from V and 7 bases from J; bases unmatched to any gene: 7. There are 15 residues in the CDR3. The CDR3 sequence: CASSQGQGSGEKLFF. CDR3 bases: TGCGCCAGCAGCCAGGGACAGGGGAGTGGTGAAAAACTGTTTTTT.

CDR3 sequence reads: CASSLGLMAEKLFF. CDR3 nucleotide sequence: TGTGCCAGCAGCCTCGGGTTAATGGCTGAAAAACTGTTTTTT. The chain joins TRBV16 to TRBJ1-4, with unresolved D. Trimming stripped 4 bases from V and 7 bases from J, with 13 bases between. The CDR3 extends over 14 amino acids. The germline V gene encodes CDR1 KGHSY and CDR2 FQNENV.

This clone was counted once. The chain has TRBV7-2 and TRBJ2-1; D possibly corresponds to TRBD2 (6 bases). Trimming took 3 bases from V and 7 from J, leaving 16 bases between them. From germline, CDR1 is SGHTA and CDR2 FQGNSA. The CDR3 totals 15 residues. The CDR3 DNA sequence: TGTGCCAGCAGCTTCGGAGGGTTCAATGGAAATGAGCAGTTCTTC. Protein sequence: CASSFGGFNGNEQFF. The whole variable domain, filled in from reference TRBV7-2 and TRBJ2-1, reads GAGVSQSPSNKVTEKGKDVELRCDPISGHTALYWYRQSLGQGLEFLIYFQGNSAPDKSGLPSDRFSAERTGGSVSTLTIQRTQQEDSAVYLCASSFGGFNGNEQFFGPGTRLTVL.

The genes are TRBV28 and TRBJ1-2; 8 bases fit TRBD1. Germline CDR1 and CDR2: MDHEN and SYDVKM. Trimming took 5 bases from V and 6 from J; bases not matched to a gene: 2. The CDR3 sequence is 12 residues long. CDR3 sequence (DNA): TGTGCCAGCAGTGTGGACAGGGATGGCTACACCTTC. It encodes CASSVDRDGYTF.

The CDR3 DNA reads TGTGCCACCAGTGATTACAGGGACACCGGGGAGCTGTTTTTT. Translation gives CATSDYRDTGELFF. The rearrangement joins TRBV24-1 to TRBJ2-2; D may be TRBD1 (6 bases). V dropped 2 bases and J dropped 3 bases, with 6 bases sitting between them. Germline V CDR1 and CDR2: KGHDR, SFDVKD. The CDR3 covers 14 residues.

The chain uses TRBV3-1 (or the pseudogene TRBV3-2) and TRBJ2-1, with 9 bases identical to TRBD2. Germline assignment: CDR1 LGHDT and CDR2 YNNKEL (reference sequence). The trim removed 4 bases at V and 8 bases at J, leaving 12 bases unmatched. CDR3 size: 16 residues. The CDR3 nucleotides read TGTGCCAGCAGCCCAGCCCGATCTAGCGGGACGGATGAGCAGTTCTTC. Translated: CASSPARSSGTDEQFF.

V and J are TRBV12-3 or TRBV12-4 and TRBJ2-3, with D tentatively TRBD2 (5 bases). Trimming cost V 6 bases and J 5 bases, with 9 bases left between them. The CDR3 sequence is 12 residues long. In nucleotides, the CDR3 is TGTGCCAGCAGCTCACTAGAAGATACGCAGTATTTT. Protein: CASSSLEDTQYF.

The gene calls are TRBV7-6 and TRBJ1-1; possible D gene TRBD1, 5 bases. The germline V and J ends were trimmed by 6 bases and 3 bases, with 11 bases remaining between them. CDR1 and CDR2 (germline): SGHVS, FNYEAQ. This CDR3 region has 13 residues. The CDR3 region has the DNA TGTGCCAGCAGTTGGGGGTCACACACTGAAGCTTTCTTT. Encoded protein: CASSWGSHTEAFF.

V gene TRBV3-1 (or the pseudogene TRBV3-2) combines with J gene TRBJ2-1, with TRBD2 matching 8 bases. The CDR3 spans 15 residues. With V trimmed by 0 bases and J by 8 bases, 6 bases remained unmatched. The V gene's germline CDR1 is LGHDT and CDR2 YNNKEL (reference sequence). The CDR3 region has the DNA TGTGCCAGCAGCCAAGATTGGCGGGAGGTAGATGAGCAGTTCTTC. It yields the protein CASSQDWREVDEQFF.

The J gene is TRBJ2-7, the V gene TRBV2, with D possibly being TRBD2 (5 bases). Trimming shortened V by 7 bases and J by 0 bases, and 13 bases separated the two germline ends. The CDR3 covers 14 residues. Germline V gene data show CDR1 as SNHLY and CDR2 as FYNNEI. The CDR3 DNA reads as TGTGCCAGCACCGCGAGGGCAGGCTCCTACGAGCAGTACTTC. It codes for CASTARAGSYEQYF.

Here the CDR3 DNA reads TGTGCCAGCAGCTTACTGGAGAATTACGAGCAGTACTTC. This codes for CASSLLENYEQYF. The chain has TRBV11-1 and TRBJ2-7; the D is unclear. Germline CDR1 reads SGHAT; CDR2 reads FQDESV (reference sequence). Trimming pared 2 bases from V and 4 bases from J, leaving 9 bases between. The CDR3 covers 13 residues.

The chain joins TRBV5-6 to TRBJ2-7; no clear D. Trimming shortened V by 1 base and J by 0 bases, and 11 bases separated the two germline ends. The CDR3 totals 15 residues. In germline, CDR1 is SGHDT, CDR2 YYEEEE. The CDR3 nucleotides read TGTGCCAGCAGCTTGCAGATATCTCTCTCCTACGAGCAGTACTTC. Its protein product is CASSLQISLSYEQYF.

The chain employs TRBV9 and TRBJ1-5; no clear D. CDR3 size: 12 residues. Deletions cut 3 bases from V and 8 bases from J, with 9 bases between. The germline V gene encodes CDR1 SGDLS and CDR2 YYNGEE. The CDR3 DNA follows: TGTGCCAGCAGCGACGGGCGGAAGCCCCAGCATTTT. As protein: CASSDGRKPQHF.

This clone appeared a few times. The chain recombines TRBV7-3 with TRBJ2-2, with TRBD2 as a possible D gene (6 bases). CDR3 length equals 16 residues. The V end lost 4 bases, the J end lost 0 bases, and 12 bases lay between the germline ends. Germline loops: CDR1 SGHTA, CDR2 FQGTGA. The CDR3 DNA is TGTGCCAGCAGCTCATACGGGAGTGCGAACACCGGGGAGCTGTTTTTT. Translating gives CASSSYGSANTGELFF.

The chain carries TRBV5-1 and TRBJ2-3, with a weak D call TRBD1 (5 bases). V was pared by 5 bases and J by 5 bases, with 12 bases between. The CDR3 is 13 residues long. The V gene's germline CDR1 is SGHRS and CDR2 YFSETQ. The CDR3 protein is CASSEGAVDTQYF. The CDR3 region has the DNA TGCGCCAGCAGTGAAGGGGCCGTAGATACGCAGTATTTT.

The chain is built from TRBV28 and TRBJ1-2; perhaps TRBD1 as D (5 bases). V lost 5 bases and J 5 bases, leaving 21 bases between the germline ends. The CDR3 consists of 16 residues. Per the germline V gene, CDR1 is MDHEN and CDR2 is SYDVKM. The CDR3 sequence is CASSRSSGFVVYGYTF. In DNA form, the CDR3 reads TGTGCCAGCAGTAGATCATCAGGGTTCGTGGTGTATGGCTACACCTTC.

This chain links TRBV29-1 with TRBJ1-1; D call uncertain. V was trimmed by 6 bases and J by 1 base, leaving 6 bases between them. CDR1 is SQVTM, CDR2 ANQGSEA, per germline. This CDR3 comprises 11 residues. The CDR3 loop is CSVDRNTEAFF. The CDR3 nucleotides are TGCAGCGTCGATCGGAACACTGAAGCTTTCTTT.

V usage is TRBV11-3 and J usage is TRBJ2-1; D is unclear. Germline CDR1 SGHNT, CDR2 YENEEA. V dropped 5 bases and J dropped 0 bases, with 8 bases sitting between them. CDR3 length: 14 amino acids. The DNA of the CDR3 is TGTGCCAGCAGCCACCCTAGCTCCTACAATGAGCAGTTCTTC. Its protein is CASSHPSSYNEQFF.

This sequence joins TRBV19 and TRBJ2-2; D is perhaps TRBD1 (6 bases). The germline gives CDR1 LNHDA, CDR2 SQIVND (reference sequence). Trimming took 7 bases from V and 1 from J, leaving 13 bases between them. The CDR3 extends over 15 amino acids. The DNA for the CDR3 is TGTGCCAGTACGCCGGGACAAAAGAACACCGGGGAGCTGTTTTTT. It yields the protein CASTPGQKNTGELFF.